This T cell receptor (beta chain) was captured by sequencing in a study of T cell repertoires in cytomegalovirus infection. Study-wide context: Newly reported HLA-C-restricted and thoroughly characterized HLA-B-restricted CMV epitopes were employed. Evidence of both CMV infection and a matching HLA type came from public TCR beta signatures. Study-level results: CMV carriers having the relevant HLA were flagged by cumulative public TCR beta family frequency. There were HLA-C-restricted CMV-specific TCR beta clonotypes dominating the ex vivo response.

TCRdb reprocessed the reads via MiXCR and lists one record per CDR3 protein. Of under 90,000 distinct CDR3 sequences in the sample, approximately 45% were seen once. Note on this clonotype: What it binds is not known.

The J segment lost 0 bases and the V segment lost 4 bases, leaving 10 bases of the junction unmatched. The CDR3 totals 18 residues. CDR1 and CDR2 from the germline V gene are LNHNV and YYDKDF (reference sequence). This clonotype was obtained from a human donor in good health (CMV status not recorded). Some clones in this sample may be carry-over from other donors' samples. The gene calls are TRBV15 and TRBJ2-1; TRBD1 aligns across 9 bases. This specimen consisted of CD8+ T cells from cultured PBMCs, obtained from culture after CMV antigen stimulation. As DNA, the CDR3 is TGTGCCACCAGCACCGTCCCGGGACAGGGAATCTCCTACAATGAGCAGTTCTTC. This sequence encodes CATSTVPGQGISYNEQFF. The entire variable domain, with the rest obtained from reference TRBV15 and TRBJ2-1, is as follows: DAMVIQNPRYQVTQFGKPVTLSCSQTLNHNVMYWYQQKSSQAPKLLFHYYDKDFNNEADTPDNFQSRRPNTSFCFLDIRSPGLGDTAMYLCATSTVPGQGISYNEQFFGPGTRLTVL.